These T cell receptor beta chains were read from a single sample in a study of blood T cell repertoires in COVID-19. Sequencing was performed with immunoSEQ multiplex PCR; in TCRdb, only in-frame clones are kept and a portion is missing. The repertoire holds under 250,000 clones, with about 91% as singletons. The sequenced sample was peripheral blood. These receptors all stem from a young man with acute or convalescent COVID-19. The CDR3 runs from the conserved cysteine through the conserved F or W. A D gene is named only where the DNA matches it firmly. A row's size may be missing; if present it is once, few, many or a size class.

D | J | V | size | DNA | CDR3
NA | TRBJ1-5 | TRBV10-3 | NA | TGTGCCATCAGTGAGTCAAGGGGCAGGTACAATCAGCCCCAGCATTTT | CAISESRGRYNQPQHF
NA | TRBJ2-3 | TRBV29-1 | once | TGCAGCGTTGCAGCGGGTGGGGGTCCAGATACGCAGTATTTT | CSVAAGGGPDTQYF
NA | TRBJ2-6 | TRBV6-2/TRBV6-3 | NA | TGTGCCAGCAGTTACGGAGGGGGCGCCAACGTCCTGACTTTC | CASSYGGGANVLTF
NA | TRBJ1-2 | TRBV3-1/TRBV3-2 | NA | TGTGCCTCCTCCTCAGGGTACTATGGCTACACCTTC | CASSSGYYGYTF
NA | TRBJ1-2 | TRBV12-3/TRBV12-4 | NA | TGTGCCAGCAGTCCGACAGAAAACTATGGCTACACCTTC | CASSPTENYGYTF
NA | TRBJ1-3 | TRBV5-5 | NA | TGTGCCAGCAGGCCCCGGGGGGTAGGCGGCTCTGGAAACACCATATATTTT | CASRPRGVGGSGNTIYF
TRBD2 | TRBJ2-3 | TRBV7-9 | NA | TGTGCCAGCAGCTTAGTGCGGGGGTACACAGATACGCAGTATTTT | CASSLVRGYTDTQYF
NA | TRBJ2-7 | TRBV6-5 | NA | TGTGCCAGCAGAGACATACAGGGTCGGGGCGAGCAGTACTTC | CASRDIQGRGEQYF
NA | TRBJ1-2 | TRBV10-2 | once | TGCGCCAGCAGTGAGCGGGACACCAATGGCTACACCTTC | CASSERDTNGYTF
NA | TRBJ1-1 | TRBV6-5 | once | TGTGCCAGCAGTTACTCTCGGAAAGGGGGAACTGAAGCTTTCTTT | CASSYSRKGGTEAFF
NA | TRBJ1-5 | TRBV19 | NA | TGTGCCATGGGTATGGGAGGGGATAGCAATCAGCCCCAGCATTTT | CAMGMGGDSNQPQHF
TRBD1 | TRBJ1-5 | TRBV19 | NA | TGTGCCAGTAGTATTAAAGACAGGGCCAATCAGCCCCAGCATTTT | CASSIKDRANQPQHF
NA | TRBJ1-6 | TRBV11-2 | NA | TGTGCCAGCAGCTTAGACAGGGTTTCACCCCTCCACTTT | CASSLDRVSPLHF
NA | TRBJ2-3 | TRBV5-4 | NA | TGTGCCAGCAGCTTGGGGAGGCAAGGGGATACGCAGTATTTT | CASSLGRQGDTQYF